This note documents a single TCR beta chain sequence. No antigen is known for it. Doses given second, at about 4 or about 12 weeks, were pooled. Sequencing used immunoSEQ multiplex PCR; TCRdb keeps in-frame clones, though not all of them. The top ten hold less than 3.5% of the sample, which has 140,000 to 150,000 clones, roughly 90% seen once. The data were taken from a study of T cell responses to AZD1222 COVID-19 vaccine. General study findings and limits: Spike-wide coverage was observed for vaccine-associated CD4 TCRs, with dominant responses at 160-218 and 743-854. Unmutated variant regions reportedly attract nearly half of all spike-specific TCRs. The donor group comprised mostly white British people and more females; the analysis possibly underestimated clonal diversity.

CDR3 length: 14 residues. Unmatched junction bases numbered 5, after V lost 4 bases and J lost 7 bases. Germline V gene sequence: CDR1 ENHRY, CDR2 SYGVKD. Sequenced here: peripheral blood, sampled 28 days after the second AZD1222 dose. The chain uses TRBV10-3 and TRBJ1-4, with 8 nucleotides matching TRBD1. The receptor's source is an adult who received the AZD1222 COVID-19 vaccine. This chain's CDR3 is CAISGTGSGEKLFF. The CDR3 nucleotides are TGTGCCATCAGTGGGACAGGGTCGGGTGAAAAACTGTTTTTT.